This T cell receptor (beta chain) was recorded in a study of radiation and T cells in renal cell carcinoma. Study details: Nephrectomy followed 15 Gy stereotactic body radiation by 4 weeks.

On this clone itself: Its antigen is unknown.

Time point specified: baseline pretreatment blood. Indicated treatment: 15 Gy SBRT to primary tumor, nephrectomy 4 weeks later. Blood was sampled at baseline, 2 weeks and 4 weeks after SBRT. The patient's renal cell carcinoma had clear cell pathology. The table came from immunoSEQ multiplex PCR; TCRdb's copy has only in-frame clones and leaves some out. In the table there are some 150,000 clones, roughly 84% of which are singletons. Regarding the study as a whole: Baseline intratumoral clonotype presence is unknown without pretreatment biopsies.

In germline, CDR1 is MNHNY, CDR2 SVGAGI (reference sequence). V shed 8 bases and J shed 1 base, with 14 bases lying between them. CDR3 size: 15 residues. The clonotype comes from a woman aged 45 to 65 with renal cell carcinoma. The sample consisted of blood, taken from a patient whose treatment included radiotherapy and nephrectomy. The chain uses TRBV6-6 and TRBJ1-4; tentatively, D is TRBD1 (5 bases). The CDR3 region has the DNA TGTGCCAGCCGCGGGGAGGGGCGAACTAATGAAAAACTGTTTTTT. This codes for CASRGEGRTNEKLFF.